Listed below are T cell receptor beta chains from one sample, sequenced in a study of blood T cell repertoires in COVID-19. The table came from immunoSEQ multiplex PCR; TCRdb's copy has only in-frame clones and leaves some out. Among approximately 300,000 clones listed, around 90% were seen once. Source material: PBMCs or T cells enriched from blood (not recorded which). All receptors come from a man aged 60 to 69 who had recovered from COVID-19. Both conserved end residues are part of each CDR3. A D gene is named only where the DNA matches it firmly. Clone size appears in some rows only: once, few, many, or a class for an expanded clone.

j_call v_call clone_size d_call cdr3_aa cdr3_nt
TRBJ1-1 TRBV6-6 . . CASSYGRDTEAFF TGTGCCAGCAGTTACGGGAGGGATACTGAAGCTTTCTTT
TRBJ2-1 TRBV28 . . CASSHRRGGSYNEQFF TGTGCCAGCAGTCACCGCCGGGGTGGTTCCTACAATGAGCAGTTCTTC
TRBJ1-4 TRBV27 . . CASSPHRAANEKLFF TGTGCCAGCAGTCCTCACAGGGCGGCTAATGAAAAACTGTTTTTT
TRBJ1-2 TRBV28 . TRBD1 CASSLGQGSYGYTF TGTGCCAGCAGTTTGGGACAGGGAAGCTATGGCTACACCTTC
TRBJ1-6 TRBV19 . TRBD1 CASKEPGGNSPLHF TGTGCCAGTAAGGAACCAGGGGGTAATTCACCCCTCCACTTT
TRBJ1-4 TRBV28 few . CASSFRGYEKLFF TGTGCCAGCAGTTTTCGCGGGTATGAAAAACTGTTTTTT
TRBJ2-1 TRBV7-3 . . CASSLRGGGTSTEQFF TGTGCCAGCAGCTTAAGAGGGGGCGGGACGTCTACGGAGCAGTTCTTC
TRBJ2-3 TRBV11-2 . TRBD2 CASSLTSGLTTDTQYF TGTGCCAGCAGCTTGACTAGCGGGCTAACCACAGATACGCAGTATTTT
TRBJ1-2 TRBV7-8 . . CASSLTDSSYGYTF TGTGCCAGCAGCTTAACGGACAGTTCCTATGGCTACACCTTC
TRBJ2-3 TRBV14 . . CASSMLLASTQYF TGTGCCAGCAGCATGTTACTAGCAAGTACGCAGTATTTT
TRBJ1-5 TRBV7-2 . . CASSPHQTPYQPQHF TGTGCCAGCAGCCCTCACCAGACACCCTATCAGCCCCAGCATTTT
TRBJ1-4 TRBV6-5 . TRBD1 CASRQTGGSNEKLFF TGTGCCAGCAGACAGACAGGGGGCTCGAACGAAAAACTGTTTTTT
TRBJ2-1 TRBV9 . . CASSVAGITYNEQFF TGTGCCAGCAGCGTAGCGGGAATCACCTACAATGAGCAGTTCTTC
TRBJ1-2 TRBV7-2 . TRBD1 CASSFQTGDYGYTF TGTGCCAGCAGCTTCCAGACAGGGGACTATGGCTACACCTTC
TRBJ2-1 TRBV7-2 . . CASSSFSTGYNEQFF TGTGCCAGCAGCTCATTTTCGACAGGCTACAATGAGCAGTTCTTC
TRBJ2-3 TRBV19 . . CAGILANVGTDTQYF TGTGCCGGAATTCTAGCCAACGTTGGTACAGATACGCAGTATTTT
TRBJ2-4 TRBV9 once . CASSVATGYNIQYF TGTGCCAGCAGCGTAGCGACAGGATACAACATTCAGTACTTC
TRBJ2-7 TRBV5-6 . TRBD2 CASTPRGGSYLYEQYF TGTGCCAGCACCCCCCGGGGCGGGAGTTACCTCTACGAGCAGTACTTC